This is a list of T cell receptor beta chains from one sample in a study of CD8 T cells in ankylosing spondylitis. TCRdb re-called the 5' RACE reads with MiXCR, one entry per CDR3 protein. Of over 150,000 distinct CDR3 sequences in the sample, around a sixth were seen once. The sample consisted of blood, either unsorted or a sorted T cell fraction (not recorded which). These receptors all stem from a male donor aged 5 to 29 with ankylosing spondylitis or in good health (not recorded which). CDR3s leave out the opening cysteine and the closing phenylalanine or tryptophan. Clone size is given for some rows only: seen once, a few or many times, or a class if the clone is expanded.

clone_size: many; v_call: TRBV12-3/TRBV12-4; j_call: TRBJ2-1; cdr3_aa: ASSQTSGTSFGEQF
clone_size: NA; v_call: TRBV20-1; j_call: TRBJ2-4; cdr3_aa: SASGEKNIQY
clone_size: many; v_call: TRBV29-1; j_call: TRBJ2-7; cdr3_aa: SGAGGPRNEQY
clone_size: NA; v_call: TRBV7-9; j_call: TRBJ2-1; cdr3_aa: ASSQTIPEQF
clone_size: few; v_call: TRBV5-1; j_call: TRBJ2-1; cdr3_aa: ASSLAGVGAPNEQF
clone_size: many; v_call: TRBV25-1; j_call: TRBJ2-1; cdr3_aa: ALGLDEQF
clone_size: few; v_call: TRBV7-2; j_call: TRBJ2-7; cdr3_aa: ASSLRGDGAYEQY
clone_size: many; v_call: TRBV12-3/TRBV12-4; j_call: TRBJ2-5; cdr3_aa: ASRSGGRDLY
clone_size: many; v_call: TRBV5-1; j_call: TRBJ2-5; cdr3_aa: ASSLDGSQY
clone_size: many; v_call: TRBV2; j_call: TRBJ2-1; cdr3_aa: ASGGTGGSINEQF
clone_size: many; v_call: TRBV28; j_call: TRBJ2-5; cdr3_aa: ASGLAGRNQY
clone_size: many; v_call: TRBV5-1; j_call: TRBJ1-3; cdr3_aa: ASKIGPAGNTIY
clone_size: many; v_call: TRBV6-2/TRBV6-3; j_call: TRBJ2-1; cdr3_aa: ASRTWVRRNEQF
clone_size: many; v_call: TRBV12-3/TRBV12-4; j_call: TRBJ2-4; cdr3_aa: ASSPPGEYIQY
clone_size: many; v_call: TRBV27; j_call: TRBJ2-5; cdr3_aa: ASSLAGGAETQY
clone_size: NA; v_call: TRBV29-1; j_call: TRBJ2-7; cdr3_aa: SVFLAGLTYEQY
clone_size: NA; v_call: TRBV20-1; j_call: TRBJ1-1; cdr3_aa: SASRGRSNTEAF
clone_size: many; v_call: TRBV12-3/TRBV12-4; j_call: TRBJ1-2; cdr3_aa: ASSLRRSLTPGRPGYT
clone_size: many; v_call: TRBV7-9; j_call: TRBJ2-5; cdr3_aa: ASSLEGEVQETQY
clone_size: few; v_call: TRBV6-5; j_call: TRBJ2-1; cdr3_aa: ASSYAGTSGST
clone_size: many; v_call: TRBV12-3/TRBV12-4; j_call: TRBJ2-7; cdr3_aa: ASSPQDRSDEQY
clone_size: many; v_call: TRBV18; j_call: TRBJ2-7; cdr3_aa: ASSPREFNYEQY
clone_size: many; v_call: TRBV6-1; j_call: TRBJ2-1; cdr3_aa: ASSPWTANNEQF
clone_size: NA; v_call: TRBV24-1; j_call: TRBJ2-5; cdr3_aa: ATSDRWETQY
clone_size: NA; v_call: TRBV9; j_call: TRBJ2-3; cdr3_aa: ASSVASAGGTDTQY
clone_size: NA; v_call: TRBV4-3; j_call: TRBJ2-3; cdr3_aa: ASSQDSSGASTDTQY